This T cell receptor (beta chain) was sequenced during a study of shared clonotypes between healthy human individuals (TCRdb year 2020). Background on the whole study: The cohort included a few men and two women between 18 and 49 years of age. For each donor, CD4 naive and CD4 memory were each run on three plates, CD8 naive on two plates, and CD8 memory on one plate. The study deeply sequenced blood TCR repertoires of about five healthy adults to estimate repertoire size and the extent of clonotype sharing between individuals. Libraries were prepared and TCR repertoires were sequenced by different laboratories using diverse techniques, in order to increase sequencing depth and limit assay-specific biases. Leukapheresis yielded between about 0.85 and 9 billion PBMCs per donor.

Using the deep immunoSEQ assay, multiplex PCR amplified TCR CDR3 regions from genomic DNA. Extracted genomic DNA from each cell subset was distributed evenly across all wells of several immunoSEQ 96-well plates, and each plate was treated as a replicate. For sorted subsets, around 200 ng genomic DNA, equal to some 30,000 T cell genomes, was loaded into each replicate PCR. Purified libraries were quantified with a Qubit 3.0 fluorometer, sized on a Bioanalyzer 2100, and re-quantified with the KAPA Library Quantification kit. A separate single-read 150-cycle Illumina NextSeq 550 flow cell was used to sequence each immunoSEQ 96-well plate. The paper's processing steps were these. Because the immunoSEQ output included only junctional sequences and no quality scores, the filtering could not be the same as the filtering used for full-length reads. To assign V/J genes and CDR3, sequences were annotated using PyIR, a Python wrapper for IgBLAST v1.9, with IMGT germline references. Reads with weak V/J assignments (E-value above 1e-6), missing CDR3, stop codons, out-of-frame junctions, or ambiguous translated residues were removed. V3J clonotypes were defined as sequences sharing an identical inferred V gene, J gene, and CDR3 amino acid sequence. Percentage overlap between repertoires was computed as shared unique clonotypes divided by the size of the smaller repertoire. RTK rarefaction, the Chao1 estimator, and Recon v2.1 estimates of unobserved clonotypes were used to assess repertoire richness. OLGA was used to compute generation probabilities for all TCRbeta clonotypes that the gDNA method yielded from a handful of donors. TCRdb obtained this table from immuneACCESS and retained in-frame rearrangements with V and J assigned. These tables miss some clones; where compared with another copy, unresolved V genes account for less than half of the shortfall, and the remainder is unexplained. That table gives V, J and clone size, and the DNA gave D and trimming. Across this sample there are roughly 2.4 million clones, with approximately 94% seen only once. Roughly 0.13% of the sample lies in the top ten.

Cut back by 0 bases and 2 bases, the V and J ends lie 25 bases apart. The germline V gene yields MGHRA for CDR1 and YSYEKL for CDR2. Spanning cysteine to phenylalanine, the CDR3 consists of 21 amino acids. The CDR3 DNA has 63 bases and is translated from base 1. Overall results and qualifications from the work: Across several donors, approximately 4.9% of naive CD4, roughly 3.3% of naive CD8, around 2.5% of memory CD4, and 0.4% to 0.45% of memory CD8 clonotypes were shared. Larger estimated clonotype richness was generally found for naive subsets than for memory subsets. The genetic and exposure-history diversity represented was limited by the small number of donors. Sampling was restricted to blood, and TCR repertoires in tissue are likely to differ from TCR repertoires in blood. Based on pairwise subsampling, the degree of clonotype sharing among donors was expected to be affected by sequencing depth. Higher generation probabilities were observed for clonotypes shared by all four sorted-subset donors than for non-shared clonotypes. Rarefaction of sorted-subset datasets indicated incomplete sequencing despite the large sequencing depth.

The donors were healthy, HIV-negative adults who had no recently reported acute infections or vaccinations. Every donor was a Caucasian adult living in Nashville, Tennessee, USA. Magnetic negative selection was used to enrich CD4+ T cells, after which naive cells were positively selected on CD45RA and the negative fraction became the memory subset. Blood was collected by leukapheresis, and PBMCs were isolated by Ficoll-Histopaque density gradient centrifugation and then cryopreserved in liquid nitrogen vapor phase. Analytical flow cytometry was used to check the purity and quantity of each magnetically sorted T cell population. Genomic DNA was isolated from every sorted fraction and measured by UV absorbance on a Nanodrop 2000c. Turning to this clone: No antigen is known for it. No much larger clone is present one base from it, and per-base qualities are unavailable.

The sample taken for sequencing was naive CD4+ T cells sorted from blood. In the paper's terms, the cell subset or site label means: CD45RA+ positively selected. The rearrangement joined TRBV4-1 to TRBJ1-4, with no D gene named confidently. This clonotype was sampled from a man between 18 and 29 years old in good health. Here the CDR3 is given as CASSQETPSTGIRGTNEKLFF. The DNA is TGCGCCAGCAGCCAAGAGACCCCCTCGACGGGGATTCGTGGCACTAATGAAAAACTGTTTTTT.